The rows below give T cell receptor beta chains drawn from one sample of a study of human T cells and chemical hapten exposure. Using its own MiXCR run on the RACE reads, TCRdb lists one record per CDR3 protein. The sample yields 80,000 to 95,000 distinct CDR3 sequences, approximately 10% seen once. Material: whole blood, obtained in connection with sensitization to the hapten diphenylcyclopropenone (DPC). The receptor set was obtained from a middle-aged man with alopecia areata. Some clones in this sample may be carry-over from other donors' samples. CDR3s include the opening cysteine and the closing phenylalanine or tryptophan.

J gene	V gene	CDR3 protein
TRBJ1-5	TRBV19	CASSIWGQGDQDQPQHF
TRBJ2-2	TRBV19	CASSSRQSTGELFF
TRBJ2-5	TRBV6-2/TRBV6-3	CASSYSATGSETQYF
TRBJ1-5	TRBV4-3	CASSQDQDLPPQHF
TRBJ1-1	TRBV11-2	CASSLFIVNTEAFF
TRBJ2-7	TRBV12-3/TRBV12-4	CASSPYPQGFEQYF
TRBJ1-3	TRBV27	CASSLSMRLNSGNTIYF
TRBJ1-1	TRBV28	CATGTNTEAFF
TRBJ2-5	TRBV7-2	CASSLASGGTGAQETQYF
TRBJ2-3	TRBV4-3	CASSQSRLFTDTQYF
TRBJ2-2	TRBV14	CASSQWGTGELFF
TRBJ1-5	TRBV27	CASRSTGPGNQPQHF
TRBJ2-7	TRBV6-2/TRBV6-3	CASSESGHLIFF
TRBJ1-1	TRBV6-5	CASRKEGGRDTEAFF
TRBJ2-7	TRBV12-3/TRBV12-4	CASTFGLAGGYEQYF
TRBJ1-6	TRBV9	CASSLTDYNSPLHF
TRBJ2-3	TRBV11-2	CASSLDRQASTDTQYF
TRBJ2-7	TRBV5-4	CASSFGGSSYEQYF
TRBJ2-3	TRBV7-2	CASSWDRSTDTQYF
TRBJ2-3	TRBV20-1	CGGLLPPDTQYF
TRBJ1-5	TRBV6-2/TRBV6-3	CASSYGSGVQPQHF
TRBJ2-3	TRBV7-2	CASSLMREDTQYF
TRBJ2-6	TRBV3-1	CASSQNLGAGANVLTF
TRBJ2-1	TRBV19	CASRPGTSADNEQFF
TRBJ1-1	TRBV5-1	CASLEGATNTEAFF
TRBJ2-1	TRBV12-3/TRBV12-4	CASRILAGDEQFF
TRBJ1-5	TRBV10-3	CASGAGRSNQPQHF
TRBJ2-1	TRBV18	CASSPPFGTGTSGSKSSYNEQFF
TRBJ1-1	TRBV12-3/TRBV12-4	CASSQGEREAFF
TRBJ2-1	TRBV2	CASTQSGDGEQFF
TRBJ2-1	TRBV20-1	CSAKGEWVSGRSDEQFF
TRBJ2-7	TRBV27	CASRTGYEQYF
TRBJ1-2	TRBV7-9	CASSHQGAHGYTF
TRBJ2-7	TRBV12-3/TRBV12-4	CASSTVIVGYEQYF
TRBJ2-4	TRBV12-3/TRBV12-4	CASSFIRAGNIQYF
TRBJ1-1	TRBV11-2	CASSLESRGTEAFF
TRBJ1-5	TRBV6-2/TRBV6-3	CASNDPRPLKNQPQHF
TRBJ2-7	TRBV28	CASTTSGSIVEQYF
TRBJ2-6	TRBV7-2	CASSLDNPGANVLTF
TRBJ2-1	TRBV3-1	CASSQRGTFSDNEQFF
TRBJ1-2	TRBV27	CASSSHGQGDYGYTF
TRBJ2-4	TRBV24-1	CATSDLLTEGMGLPKNIQYF
TRBJ1-2	TRBV5-6	CASSLAVRTPNYGYTF
TRBJ2-3	TRBV7-9	CASSRDSPDTQYF
TRBJ2-5	TRBV12-3/TRBV12-4	CASSSQGVAPQYF
TRBJ2-7	TRBV30	CAWNPGYEQYF
TRBJ1-6	TRBV6-5	CASRRDSNNSPLHF
TRBJ2-5	TRBV18	CASSPSGGQETQYF
TRBJ1-6	TRBV5-1	CASSLYPTGGDLNSPLHF
TRBJ2-1	TRBV3-1	CASSQDPGGRAYNEQFF
TRBJ2-5	TRBV6-2/TRBV6-3	CASSYGTDWAQGTQYF
TRBJ2-1	TRBV7-6	CASSLAPPRGRRDNEQFF
TRBJ2-2	TRBV6-5	CASSSPRGGELFF
TRBJ2-1	TRBV5-1	CASSSGILAGDNEQFF
TRBJ2-1	TRBV4-3	CASSQDLKYEQFF
TRBJ2-1	TRBV20-1	CSARGLEDRAYNEQFF
TRBJ2-2	TRBV30	CAWSVRHIGELFF
TRBJ2-1	TRBV7-6	CASSFGQGNEQFF